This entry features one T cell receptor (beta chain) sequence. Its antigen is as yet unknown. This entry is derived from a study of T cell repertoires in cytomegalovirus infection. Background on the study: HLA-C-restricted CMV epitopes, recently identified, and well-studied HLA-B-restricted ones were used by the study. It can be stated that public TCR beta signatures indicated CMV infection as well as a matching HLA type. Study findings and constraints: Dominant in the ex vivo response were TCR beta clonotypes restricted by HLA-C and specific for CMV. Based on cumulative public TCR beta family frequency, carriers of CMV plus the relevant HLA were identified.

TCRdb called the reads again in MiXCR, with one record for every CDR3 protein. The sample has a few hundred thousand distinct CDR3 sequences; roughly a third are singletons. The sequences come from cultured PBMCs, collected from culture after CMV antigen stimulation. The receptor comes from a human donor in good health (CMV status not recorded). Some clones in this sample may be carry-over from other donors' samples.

DNA for the CDR3: TGCGCCAGCAGGAGAATCGAAGGGACAGAGAGAAATCAGCCCCAGCATTTT. Its protein is CASRRIEGTERNQPQHF. The chain has TRBV23-1 and TRBJ1-5, with 7 positions matching TRBD1. TRBV23-1 is placed among ORFs of uncertain function. The CDR3 has 17 amino acids. With V trimmed by 6 bases and J by 4 bases, 15 bases remained unmatched.